The entry that follows covers one T cell receptor (beta chain) sequence. This clonotype has at least ten counts. What this receptor recognizes is not known. Within one base of it there is no much larger clone, and no base qualities were kept. Reads for this sample came from an Illumina NovaSeq 6000. TCRalpha and TCRbeta cDNA libraries were constructed by 5'RACE with constant-segment primers, with sample barcodes and unique molecular identifiers being introduced. Trizol reagent was used to extract RNA from every sample. Library amplification was performed in two PCR steps, and a second sample barcode and Illumina TruSeq adapters were introduced in the second step. Libraries were sequenced on an Illumina NovaSeq with 2 x 150 bp paired-end reads. The published analysis was carried out like this. With migec v1.2.7, reads were demultiplexed and then collapsed into UMI-guided consensus sequences. Using mixcr v2.1.11, UMI consensuses were aligned to TRA and TRB V and J templates and then assembled into clonotypes. Clonotypes were classified as expanded or contracted when called significant by both edgeR and NoisET, with noise models trained on biological replicates. For edgeR calls, the cutoffs were a false discovery rate-adjusted p below 0.01 and a log2 fold-change threshold of 1. PCA with hierarchical clustering of max-normalized trajectories of the 1000 most abundant clonotypes was used as exploratory dynamics analysis. The CD4 or CD8 phenotype of responding clones was assigned using the separately sequenced CD4+ and CD8+ repertoires. TCRdb itself trimmed the public reads at Q25 with fastp, ran MiXCR and retained productive beta chains. Identical CDR3 proteins give one entry, which carries the most common genes and DNA. These V and J calls are TCRdb output, not the study's own analysis. The sample data list about 170,000 distinct CDR3 sequences, and 10% to 15% of these were observed just once. Jointly, the top ten make up about 3.3% of the sample.

PBMCs were isolated by Ficoll-Paque density gradient centrifugation. From the cysteine up to the phenylalanine, the CDR3 has a length of 13 residues. The sequence is cut down to CDR3 DNA, 39 bases in frame from base 1. V loses 6 bases, J loses 1 base, and the germline ends lie 10 bases apart. This sample was included in a study of T-cell memory formation after mild COVID-19 (dated by TCRdb to about 2021). For the wider study: Most TCR sequence clusters were specific to one of the two donors. The cohort comprised two young, previously healthy adult volunteers, one female and one male. In a couple of donors, T-cell clones that expanded and contracted after mild COVID-19 were followed by sequencing TCRalpha and TCRbeta repertoires longitudinally.

What the research found in general, with its limitations: Contracting CD4+ clones turned up mainly in the CM and EM memory subsets, whereas EMRA was where CD8+ clones were enriched. Some responding clones were found in pre-infection memory, which suggests that pre-existing cross-reactive memory T cells took part in the SARS-CoV-2 response. Clones contracting from day 15 to 85 had balanced CD4/CD8 phenotypes, while a second wave expanding from day 15 to 37 was biased towards CD4+. Only two mild cases were covered by the study, and larger cohorts that include severe cases with pre-infection samples were considered necessary. SARS-CoV-2 specificity was not confirmed for the second-wave clones peaking on day 37.

The chain uses TRBV12-3 or TRBV12-4 and TRBJ2-7, and perhaps TRBD1 as D gene, on 6 matching bases. The sequenced sample was PBMCs or a T cell subset sorted from them (not recorded which). The receptor was isolated from a man younger than 35 who had mild COVID-19 (a few samples of this study predate the infection). The sample titles of this study are shuffled in the database, so cell type and time point are left out; the donor was told from shared clones. The nucleotide sequence reads TGTGCCAGCAGAGACGGGACATCCTACGAGCAGTACTTC. Translation gives CASRDGTSYEQYF.